This T cell receptor (beta chain) was profiled in a study of immune evolution from preneoplasia to lung adenocarcinoma. Study-wide findings and caveats: Later-stage lesions appeared to have more T cells, more diversity, less clonality.

Looked up from germline, CDR1 is SGHRS and CDR2 is YFSETQ. This CDR3 region has 14 residues. Trimming removed 3 bases from V and 5 bases from J; junction bases left unmatched: 4. This clone has a handful of counts. What it binds is not known. Profiling relied on immunoSEQ multiplex PCR, and the TCRdb table lists in-frame clones only, not all of them. The table has some 6,100 clones, approximately 88% seen once; the top ten hold less than 3%. Resections took place in Japan or China from the mid-2010s to the late 2010s. Two lung cancer pathologists independently confirmed each histologic diagnosis. The sample consisted of FFPE lung adenocarcinoma in situ tissue. The J gene is TRBJ1-1, the V gene TRBV5-1; 10 nucleotides line up with TRBD1. The sequence was collected from a donor of 70 years or more with lung adenocarcinoma. The CDR3 here is CASSWGQGRTEAFF. CDR3 nucleotides: TGCGCCAGCAGCTGGGGACAGGGGAGAACTGAAGCTTTCTTT.